This TCR beta chain appears in the sequencing data of a study of resident and recirculating memory T cells in vitiligo. Study-level background: Each patient gave two lesional and two nonlesional epidermal shave biopsies, plus PBMCs. Whole samples, not sorted cells, were homogenized and used for genomic DNA extraction.

Sequenced by immunoSEQ multiplex PCR; TCRdb stores in-frame clones only, minus some. Of about 76,000 clones in the sample, around 92% were seen once. Stable vitiligo meant no lesion change over the previous 6 months. The V and J ends lost 2 bases and 8 bases respectively, with 3 bases between them. From germline, CDR1 is SEHNR and CDR2 FQNEAQ (reference sequence). This CDR3 contains 10 residues. V gene TRBV7-9 combines with J gene TRBJ1-1; D not certain. This sequence originates from a male donor with vitiligo. The sequenced sample consisted of blood. In DNA, the CDR3 is TGTGCCAGCAGCTTATCGGAAGCTTTCTTT. Encoded protein: CASSLSEAFF.